The clone carrying this T cell receptor (beta chain) was seen a few times. Its antigen remains unidentified. This sample is drawn from a study of beta chain features in type 1 diabetes. All of the isolated RNA was reverse transcribed, so expressed TCRB transcripts were sequenced. TCRdb's table, derived via immunoSEQ multiplex PCR, lists solely in-frame clones and lacks some. The repertoire holds roughly 260,000 clones, with approximately 20% as singletons. Study findings and constraints: Shorter TCRB CDR3s, moderately but significantly so, marked every one of the four CD4+ subsets in Type 1 diabetes patients.

There are 13 residues in the CDR3. Trimming at V came to 0 bases and at J to 7 bases, leaving 4 bases not matched to a gene. CDR1 and CDR2 from the germline V gene are GTSNPN and SVGIG (reference sequence). The sample taken for sequencing was naive CD4+ T cells from blood. This chain links TRBV30 with TRBJ1-1; 8 bases are shared with TRBD1. This sequence originates from a woman aged 40-49 years with type 1 diabetes. CDR3 region: CAWSVQGGGEAFF. Written as DNA, the CDR3 is TGTGCCTGGAGTGTACAGGGGGGCGGTGAAGCTTTCTTT.